A single sample is the source of the 22 T cell receptor beta chains below, sequenced in a study of cytomegalovirus exposure and HLA in healthy donors. A multiplex PCR was run with 60 Vbeta primers and 13 Jbeta primers. Repertoires were generated with immunoSEQ multiplex PCR, while TCRdb's copy carries only in-frame clones and drops some. This sample contains 60,000 to 75,000 clones. Sample: PBMCs. The receptor set was obtained from a female donor in good health and CMV-seropositive.

V usage is TRBV5-1 and J usage is TRBJ1-3; the D gene is possibly TRBD1 (5 bases). The germline V gene has CDR1 SGHRS and CDR2 YFSETQ. The germline V and J ends were trimmed by 4 bases and 0 bases, with 11 bases remaining between them. The CDR3 loop spans 15 amino acids. In nucleotides, the CDR3 is TGCGCCAGCAGCACCGACAGTGGCTCTGGAAACACCATATATTTT. Residues: CASSTDSGSGNTIYF.

The chain is built from TRBV27 and TRBJ2-3; D possibly corresponds to TRBD2 (6 bases). Trimming took 7 bases from V and 2 from J, leaving 16 bases between them. The V gene's germline CDR1 is MNHEY and CDR2 SMNVEV (reference sequence). CDR3 length: 15 amino acids. CDR3 residues: CASKEGYTPTDTQYF. CDR3 bases: TGTGCCAGCAAGGAGGGCTACACCCCCACAGATACGCAGTATTTT.

The V and J genes are TRBV10-3 and TRBJ1-1; 10 positions agree with TRBD1. V lost 6 bases to trimming and J lost 11 bases; unmatched junction nucleotides: 12. This CDR3 has 14 amino acids. Germline values: CDR1 ENHRY, CDR2 SYGVKD. The CDR3 loop is CAISRQGAAKKAFF. CDR3 in DNA: TGTGCCATCAGCCGACAGGGGGCAGCGAAGAAGGCTTTCTTT.

The CDR3 coding sequence is TGTGCCAGCAGACCGGGTCTAGGCAATTCACCCCTCCACTTT. It codes for CASRPGLGNSPLHF. The chain is built from TRBV6-5 and TRBJ1-6; D not certain. CDR1 is MNHEY and CDR2 is SVGAGI in the germline V gene. With 6 bases removed from V and 7 bases from J, the gap between germline ends came to 13 bases. The length of the CDR3 is 14 residues.

This rearrangement joins TRBV5-1 to TRBJ2-3; 10 bases align to TRBD2. J was trimmed by 5 bases and V by 2 bases; bases with no gene match: 5. The CDR3 runs to 15 residues. In germline, CDR1 is SGHRS, CDR2 YFSETQ. CDR3 nucleotides: TGCGCCAGCAGCTTAGGAGCGGGGGGGCAAGATACGCAGTATTTT. Amino acid sequence: CASSLGAGGQDTQYF.

V usage is TRBV11-2 and J usage is TRBJ1-5, with D hard to call. V was cut by 5 bases and J by 0 bases, with 2 bases left in between. This CDR3 is built from 12 residues. CDR1 is SGHAT and CDR2 is FQNNGV in the germline V gene. The CDR3 region is CASSLSNQPQHF. DNA for the CDR3: TGTGCCAGCAGCCTTAGCAATCAGCCCCAGCATTTT. Full variable domain (remainder filled in from reference TRBV11-2 and TRBJ1-5): EAGVAQSPRYKIIEKRQSVAFWCNPISGHATLYWYQQILGQGPKLLIQFQNNGVVDDSQLPKDRFSAERLKGVDSTLKIQPAKLEDSAVYLCASSLSNQPQHFGDGTRLSIL.

The V gene is TRBV29-1, the J gene TRBJ1-1, with 8 positions matching TRBD1. Germline V gene data show CDR1 as SQVTM and CDR2 as ANQGSEA. This CDR3 region has 16 residues. Losses at the gene ends were 7 bases for V and 0 bases for J; bases not matched to a gene: 13. DNA of the CDR3: TGCAGCGCCCGGGACAGGTCTTCGTCTTTGAACACTGAAGCTTTCTTT. Translation gives CSARDRSSSLNTEAFF.

The chain carries TRBV7-2 and TRBJ1-2; 10 bases agree with TRBD1. The V gene end was trimmed by 1 base and the J gene end by 5 bases; junction bases not matched to a gene: 4. This CDR3 has 15 amino acids. CDR1 and CDR2 (germline): SGHTA, FQGNSA. The chain's CDR3 is CASSLEGTGVYGYTF. The CDR3, as DNA: TGTGCCAGCAGCTTAGAAGGGACAGGGGTTTATGGCTACACCTTC.

The rearrangement joins TRBV19 to TRBJ2-3; D remains unclear. Trimming pared 3 bases from V and 0 bases from J, leaving 13 bases between. The CDR3 loop spans 16 amino acids. Germline CDR1 and CDR2: LNHDA and SQIVND (reference sequence). The CDR3 DNA reads as TGTGCCAGTAGTATTTTTGTAGCAACTAGCACAGATACGCAGTATTTT. Residues: CASSIFVATSTDTQYF. The full variable domain, completed using reference TRBV19 and TRBJ2-3, is DGGITQSPKYLFRKEGQNVTLSCEQNLNHDAMYWYRQDPGQGLRLIYYSQIVNDFQKGDIAEGYSVSREKKESFPLTVTSAQKNPTAFYLCASSIFVATSTDTQYFGPGTRLTVL.

CDR3 sequence (DNA): TGTGCCAGCAGTTTCTTACCGGGACAGGGCAATGAGCAGTTCTTC. As protein: CASSFLPGQGNEQFF. The genes are TRBV27 and TRBJ2-1, with 9 bases that match TRBD1. Germline lookup yields CDR1 MNHEY and CDR2 SMNVEV (reference sequence). With 3 bases clipped from V and 6 bases from J, the junction kept 6 bases outside the gene matches. The CDR3 extends over 15 amino acids.

The chain joins TRBV6-1 to TRBJ1-5, with TRBD1 matching over 7 bases. The CDR3 extends over 13 amino acids. CDR1 is MNHNS and CDR2 is SASEGT in the germline V gene. Trimming at V came to 8 bases and at J to 3 bases, leaving 4 bases not matched to a gene. In DNA form, the CDR3 reads TGTGCCAGCGGGGGGACAGACAATCAGCCCCAGCATTTT. This translates into CASGGTDNQPQHF.

The chain couples TRBV7-9 to TRBJ2-7, with 10 bases that match TRBD1. This CDR3 has 14 residues. With V trimmed by 3 bases and J by 4 bases, 3 bases remained unmatched. CDR1 and CDR2 (germline): SEHNR, FQNEAQ (reference sequence). This CDR3 reads CASSLDRGEYEQYF. For the CDR3, the DNA is TGTGCCAGCAGCTTGGACAGGGGGGAATACGAGCAGTACTTC.

This chain uses TRBV4-3 with TRBJ2-2, with 7 positions matching TRBD1. Germline V CDR1 and CDR2: LGHNA, YSLEER. J lost 7 bases, V lost 0 bases, and 8 bases had no gene match. This CDR3 comprises 16 residues. The DNA for the CDR3 is TGCGCCAGCAGCCAAGAAGCCCAGGGGGTAGGCGGGGAGCTGTTTTTT. Its protein is CASSQEAQGVGGELFF.

Details on this clone: An end of the junction does not agree with germline; a read error may underlie this. The V gene is TRBV7-9, the J gene TRBJ2-5, with a possible D match to TRBD1 (5 bases). This CDR3 contains 16 residues. CDR1 SEHNR and CDR2 FQNEAQ come from the germline V gene (reference sequence). The CDR3 is CASSLDETVVQETQYF. In nucleotides, the CDR3 is TGTGCCAGCAGTTTAGATGAGACAGTAGTCCAAGAGACCCAGTACTTC. The full variable domain, rest sourced from reference TRBV7-9 and TRBJ2-5, is DTGVSQNPRHKITKRGQNVTFRCDPISEHNRLYWYRQTLGQGPEFLTYFQNEAQLEKSRLLSDRFSAERPKGSFSTLEIQRTEQGDSAMYLCASSLDETVVQETQYFGPGTRLLVL.

This chain uses TRBV5-1 with TRBJ2-1, with 10 nucleotides matching TRBD2. This CDR3 spans 13 amino acids. The germline V gene has CDR1 SGHRS and CDR2 YFSETQ. J lost 7 bases, V lost 6 bases, and 4 bases had no gene match. The CDR3 here is CASTLAGANEQFF. The DNA for the CDR3 is TGCGCCAGCACCCTAGCGGGAGCGAATGAGCAGTTCTTC.

The genes are TRBV5-4 and TRBJ2-7, with D tentatively TRBD1 (5 bases). This CDR3 has 12 residues. CDR1 is SGHNT and CDR2 is YYREEE in the germline V gene (reference sequence). V was clipped by 4 bases and J by 5 bases, with 10 bases between them. The CDR3 spells CASSTDSNEQYF. CDR3 bases: TGTGCCAGCAGCACCGACAGTAACGAGCAGTACTTC.

V and J are TRBV28 and TRBJ2-7; 13 bases map to TRBD2. This CDR3 region has 15 residues. Trimming removed 4 bases from V and 4 bases from J; junction bases left unmatched: 4. CDR1 and CDR2 from the germline V gene are MDHEN and SYDVKM. CDR3: CASSWGTSGTYEQYF. In nucleotides, the CDR3 is TGTGCCAGCAGTTGGGGGACTAGCGGGACATACGAGCAGTACTTC.

The V call is TRBV28, the J call TRBJ1-5; D uncertain. Trimming removed 8 bases at V and 3 bases at J, with 20 bases between. The V gene's germline CDR1 is MDHEN and CDR2 SYDVKM. The CDR3 consists of 16 residues. The CDR3 is CASPPPGSSLNQPQHF. CDR3 nucleotides: TGTGCCAGCCCCCCCCCAGGCTCGTCTCTCAATCAGCCCCAGCATTTT.

The chain recombines TRBV18 with TRBJ1-1, with unresolved D. Germline V gives CDR1 KGHSH, CDR2 LQKENI. The V end lost 2 bases, the J end lost 1 base, and 8 bases lay between the germline ends. This CDR3 has 14 amino acids. In nucleotides, the CDR3 is TGTGCCAGCTCACCATATTCCAGGAACACTGAAGCTTTCTTT. Translated: CASSPYSRNTEAFF. Complete variable domain (other parts from reference TRBV18 and TRBJ1-1): NAGVMQNPRHLVRRRGQEARLRCSPMKGHSHVYWYRQLPEEGLKFMVYLQKENIIDESGMPKERFSAEFPKEGPSILRIQQVVRGDSAAYFCASSPYSRNTEAFFGQGTRLTVV.

The chain is built from TRBV19 and TRBJ1-1; D is unresolved. The CDR3 extends over 15 amino acids. Germline lookup yields CDR1 LNHDA and CDR2 SQIVND (reference sequence). Trimming cost V 1 base and J 2 bases, with 11 bases left between them. The CDR3 nucleotides are TGTGCCAGTAGTATAGGTGTCAGACATAACACTGAAGCTTTCTTT. This gives the protein CASSIGVRHNTEAFF.

The chain has TRBV18 and TRBJ2-2, with a weak D call TRBD2 (6 bases). The length of the CDR3 is 12 residues. CDR1 and CDR2 from the germline V gene are KGHSH and LQKENI. The CDR3 nucleotides are TGTGGTTCGCGGGAAGACACCGGGGAGCTGTTTTTT. Translation gives CGSREDTGELFF.

The chain employs TRBV9 and TRBJ1-2, with TRBD1 matching 7 bases. With 0 bases clipped from V and 4 bases from J, the junction kept 3 bases outside the gene matches. The CDR3 length is 14 residues. CDR1 and CDR2 from the germline V gene are SGDLS and YYNGEE. CDR3 residues: CASSVETGPYGYTF. The CDR3, as DNA: TGTGCCAGCAGCGTAGAGACAGGGCCCTATGGCTACACCTTC.